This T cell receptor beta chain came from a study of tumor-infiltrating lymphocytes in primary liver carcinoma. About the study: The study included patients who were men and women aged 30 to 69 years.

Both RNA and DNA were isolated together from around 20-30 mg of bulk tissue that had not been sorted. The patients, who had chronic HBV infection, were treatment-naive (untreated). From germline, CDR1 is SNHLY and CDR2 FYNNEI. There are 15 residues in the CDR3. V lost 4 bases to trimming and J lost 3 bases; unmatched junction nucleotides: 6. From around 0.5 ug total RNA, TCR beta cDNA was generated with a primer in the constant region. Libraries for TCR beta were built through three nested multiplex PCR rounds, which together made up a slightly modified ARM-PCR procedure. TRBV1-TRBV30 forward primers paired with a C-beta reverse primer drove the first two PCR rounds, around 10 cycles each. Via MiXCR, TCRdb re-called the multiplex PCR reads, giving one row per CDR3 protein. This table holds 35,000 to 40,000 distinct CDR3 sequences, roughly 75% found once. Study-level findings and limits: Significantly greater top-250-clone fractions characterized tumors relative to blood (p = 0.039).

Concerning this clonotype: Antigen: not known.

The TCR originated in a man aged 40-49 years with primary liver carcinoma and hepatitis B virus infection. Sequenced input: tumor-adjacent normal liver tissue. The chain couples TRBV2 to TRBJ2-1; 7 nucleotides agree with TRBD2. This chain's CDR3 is CASSGRAGFYNEQFF. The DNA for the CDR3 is TGTGCCAGCAGTGGGAGAGCGGGATTCTACAATGAGCAGTTCTTC.